This T cell receptor (beta chain) was identified in a study of blood T cell repertoires in COVID-19. Study-wide background: The origin of the acute and convalescent COVID-19 samples was the United States, Italy and Spain. T cells, B-cell-depleted T cells, or PBMCs provided the cDNA or gDNA that served as material.

The length of the CDR3 is 14 residues. Membership in each cohort depended on participant-reported clinical history. Either two negative PCRs, clearance, or symptom resolution qualified Cohort 3 donors as recovered. Some clones are missing from TCRdb's copy, which holds only in-frame ones; the method was immunoSEQ multiplex PCR. The sample carries approximately 210,000 clones, roughly four fifths recorded once. This sequence was found in a man between 40 and 49 years old who had recovered from COVID-19. This chain links TRBV21-1 with TRBJ1-2; TRBD1, the table's D call, lacks a check against the DNA. TRBV21-1 is given as a pseudogene. Specimen: PBMCs or T cells enriched from blood (not recorded which). CDR3 sequence: CARLRLGADYGYTF. CDR3 in DNA: TGTGCCCGGCTCAGGCTTGGGGCAGACTATGGCTACACCTTC.